This TCR beta chain was identified during a study of identical twins. Study results and limitations: Potential partial confounding of zero-insertion analyses by invariant MAIT and iNKT cells was noted.

This clonotype was counted a few times. Its target is not known. TCRdb ran MiXCR on the 5' RACE reads and lists one entry per CDR3 protein. The sample includes 500,000 to 700,000 distinct CDR3 sequences, 7.1% of them seen just once. The CDR3 is 14 residues long. Germline-derived CDR1 and CDR2 are MGHDK and SYGVNS. With V trimmed by 10 bases and J by 6 bases, 14 bases remained unmatched. These data were likewise used in another study, on yellow fever vaccine responses in identical twins.

This TCR was recovered from a woman younger than 30 in good health. The chain combines TRBV25-1 with TRBJ2-7; TRBD1 matches at 8 bases. Material: PBMCs. The CDR3 DNA reads as TGTGCCATCTTACAGGGGGAAATAATATGCGAGCAGTACGTC. It encodes CAILQGEIICEQYV.